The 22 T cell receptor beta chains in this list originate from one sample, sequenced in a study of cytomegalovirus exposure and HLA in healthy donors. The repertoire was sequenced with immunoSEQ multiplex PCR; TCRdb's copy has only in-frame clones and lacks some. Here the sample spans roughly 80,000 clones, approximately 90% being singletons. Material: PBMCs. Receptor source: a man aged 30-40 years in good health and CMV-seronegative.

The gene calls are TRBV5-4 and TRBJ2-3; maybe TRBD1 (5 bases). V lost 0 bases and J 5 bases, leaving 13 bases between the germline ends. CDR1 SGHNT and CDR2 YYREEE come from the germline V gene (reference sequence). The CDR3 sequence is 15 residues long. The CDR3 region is CASSLAPGQIDTQYF. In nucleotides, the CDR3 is TGTGCCAGCAGCTTGGCCCCAGGGCAGATAGATACGCAGTATTTT.

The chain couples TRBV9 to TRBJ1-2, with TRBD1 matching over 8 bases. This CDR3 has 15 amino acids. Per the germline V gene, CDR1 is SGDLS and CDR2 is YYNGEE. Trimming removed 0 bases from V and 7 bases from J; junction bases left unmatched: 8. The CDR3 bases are TGTGCCAGCAGCGTAGAGGCAGGGGGCCTCATTGGCTACACCTTC. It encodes CASSVEAGGLIGYTF.

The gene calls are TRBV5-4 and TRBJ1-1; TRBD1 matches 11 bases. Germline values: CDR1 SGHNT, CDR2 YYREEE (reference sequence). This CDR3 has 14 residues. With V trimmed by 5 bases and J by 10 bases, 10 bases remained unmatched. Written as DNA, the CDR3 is TGTGCCAGCAGATTTGGCGGAGGGACAGGGGGAGCTTTCTTT. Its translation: CASRFGGGTGGAFF.

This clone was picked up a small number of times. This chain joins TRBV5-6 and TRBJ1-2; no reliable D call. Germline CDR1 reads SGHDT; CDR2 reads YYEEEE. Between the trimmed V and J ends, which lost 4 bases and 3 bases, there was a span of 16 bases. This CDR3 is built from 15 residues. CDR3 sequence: CASSTTWHSDYGYTF. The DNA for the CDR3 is TGTGCCAGCAGCACGACTTGGCATTCGGACTATGGCTACACCTTC.

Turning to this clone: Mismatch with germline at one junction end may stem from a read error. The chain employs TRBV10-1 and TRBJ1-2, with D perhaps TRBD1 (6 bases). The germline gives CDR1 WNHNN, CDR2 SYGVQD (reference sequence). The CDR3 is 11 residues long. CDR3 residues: CASSGDGQWRF. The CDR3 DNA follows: TGCGCCAGCAGTGGGGACGGACAGTGGCGCTTC.

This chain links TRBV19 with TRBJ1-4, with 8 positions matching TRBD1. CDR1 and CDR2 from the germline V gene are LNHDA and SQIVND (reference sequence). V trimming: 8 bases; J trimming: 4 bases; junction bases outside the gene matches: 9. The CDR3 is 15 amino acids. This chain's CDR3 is CASGDRILLNEKLFF. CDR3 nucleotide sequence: TGTGCCAGTGGGGACAGGATCCTACTTAATGAAAAACTGTTTTTT.

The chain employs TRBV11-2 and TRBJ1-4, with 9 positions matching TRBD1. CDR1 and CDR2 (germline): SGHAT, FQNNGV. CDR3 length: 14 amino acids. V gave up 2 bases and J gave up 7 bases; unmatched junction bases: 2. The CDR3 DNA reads TGTGCCAGCAGCTTAAGGGACAGGGTTGAAAAACTGTTTTTT. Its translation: CASSLRDRVEKLFF.

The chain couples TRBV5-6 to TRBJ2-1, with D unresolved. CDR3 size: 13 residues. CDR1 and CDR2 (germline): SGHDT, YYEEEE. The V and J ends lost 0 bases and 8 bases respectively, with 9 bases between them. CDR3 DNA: TGTGCCAGCAGCTTGGTTCTAGTGCATGAGCAGTTCTTC. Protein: CASSLVLVHEQFF.

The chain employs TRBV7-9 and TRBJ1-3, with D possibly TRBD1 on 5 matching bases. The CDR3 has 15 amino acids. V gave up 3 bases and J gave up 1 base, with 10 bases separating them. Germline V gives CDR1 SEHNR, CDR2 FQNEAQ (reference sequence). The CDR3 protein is CASSFSGLSGNTIYF. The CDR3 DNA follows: TGTGCCAGCAGCTTCTCAGGGTTGTCTGGAAACACCATATATTTT.

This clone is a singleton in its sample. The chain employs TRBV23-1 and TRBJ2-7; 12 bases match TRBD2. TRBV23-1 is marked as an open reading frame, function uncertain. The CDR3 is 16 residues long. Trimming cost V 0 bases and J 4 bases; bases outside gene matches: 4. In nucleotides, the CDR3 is TGCGCCAGCAGTCAATCGTTGACTAGCGGGAGTTACGAGCAGTACTTC. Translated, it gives CASSQSLTSGSYEQYF.

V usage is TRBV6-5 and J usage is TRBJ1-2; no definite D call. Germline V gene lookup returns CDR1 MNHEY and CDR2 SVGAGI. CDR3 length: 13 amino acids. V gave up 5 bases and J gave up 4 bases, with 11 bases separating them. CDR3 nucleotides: TGTGCCAGCAGTAGGGCGGGGAGCTATGGCTACACCTTC. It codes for CASSRAGSYGYTF.

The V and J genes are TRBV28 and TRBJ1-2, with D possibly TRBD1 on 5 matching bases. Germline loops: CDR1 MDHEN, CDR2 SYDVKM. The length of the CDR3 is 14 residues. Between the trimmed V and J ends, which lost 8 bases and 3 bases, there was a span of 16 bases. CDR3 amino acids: CASVGRGRHYGYTF. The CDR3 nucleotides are TGTGCCAGCGTTGGGAGGGGCAGACACTATGGCTACACCTTC.

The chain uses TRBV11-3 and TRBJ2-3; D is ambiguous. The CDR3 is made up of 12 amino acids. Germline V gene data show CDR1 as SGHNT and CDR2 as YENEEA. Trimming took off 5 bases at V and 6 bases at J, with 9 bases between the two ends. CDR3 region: CASSDNADTQYF. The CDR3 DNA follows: TGTGCCAGCAGCGACAATGCGGATACGCAGTATTTT.

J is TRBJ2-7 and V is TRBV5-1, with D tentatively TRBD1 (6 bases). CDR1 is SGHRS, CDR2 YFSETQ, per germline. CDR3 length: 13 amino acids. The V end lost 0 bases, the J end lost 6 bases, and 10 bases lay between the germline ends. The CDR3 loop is CASSLEGDSEQYF. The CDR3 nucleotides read TGCGCCAGCAGCTTGGAGGGGGATAGCGAGCAGTACTTC.

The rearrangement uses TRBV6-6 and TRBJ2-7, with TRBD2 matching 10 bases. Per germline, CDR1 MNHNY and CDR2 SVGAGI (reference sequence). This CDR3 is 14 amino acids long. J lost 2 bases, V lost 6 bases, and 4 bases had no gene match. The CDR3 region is CASRSGGVTYEQYF. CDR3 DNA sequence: TGTGCCAGCAGGAGCGGGGGGGTCACCTACGAGCAGTACTTC.

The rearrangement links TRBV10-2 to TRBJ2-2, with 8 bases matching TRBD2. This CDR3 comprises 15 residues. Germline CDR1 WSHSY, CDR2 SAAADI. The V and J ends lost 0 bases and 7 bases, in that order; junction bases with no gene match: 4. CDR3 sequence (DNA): TGCGCCAGCAGTGAGTCTAAGCGGGGGAACGGGGAGCTGTTTTTT. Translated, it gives CASSESKRGNGELFF.

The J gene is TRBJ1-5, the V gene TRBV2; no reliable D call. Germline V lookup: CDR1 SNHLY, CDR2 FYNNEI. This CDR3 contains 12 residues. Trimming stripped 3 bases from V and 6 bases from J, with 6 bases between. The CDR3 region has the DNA TGTGCCAGCAGTGACGGTGCTCAGCCCCAGCATTTT. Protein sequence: CASSDGAQPQHF.

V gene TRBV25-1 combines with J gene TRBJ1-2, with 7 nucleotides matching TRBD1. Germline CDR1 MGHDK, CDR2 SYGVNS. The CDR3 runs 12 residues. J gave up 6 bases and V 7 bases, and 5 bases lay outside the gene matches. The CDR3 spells CASKTGNNGYTF. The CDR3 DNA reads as TGTGCCAGCAAGACAGGGAACAATGGCTACACCTTC.

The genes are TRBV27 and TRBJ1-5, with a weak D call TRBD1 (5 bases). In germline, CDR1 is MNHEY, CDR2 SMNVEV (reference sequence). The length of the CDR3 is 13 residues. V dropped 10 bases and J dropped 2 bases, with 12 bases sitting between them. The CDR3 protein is CATAWGGNQPQHF. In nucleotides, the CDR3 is TGTGCCACCGCCTGGGGCGGCAATCAGCCCCAGCATTTT.

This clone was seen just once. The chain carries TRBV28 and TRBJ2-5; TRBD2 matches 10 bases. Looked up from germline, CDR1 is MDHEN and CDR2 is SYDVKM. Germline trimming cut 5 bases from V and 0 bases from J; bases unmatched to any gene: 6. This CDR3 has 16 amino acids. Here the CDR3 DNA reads TGTGCCAGCAGTCAGCCGGGACTAGCGAACCAAGAGACCCAGTACTTC. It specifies CASSQPGLANQETQYF.

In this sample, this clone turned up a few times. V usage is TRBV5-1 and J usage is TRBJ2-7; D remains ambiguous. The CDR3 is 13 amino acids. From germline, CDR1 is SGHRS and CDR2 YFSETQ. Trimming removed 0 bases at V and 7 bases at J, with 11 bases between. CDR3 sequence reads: CASSLEAHLEQYF. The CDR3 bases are TGCGCCAGCAGCTTGGAAGCTCACCTAGAGCAGTACTTC.

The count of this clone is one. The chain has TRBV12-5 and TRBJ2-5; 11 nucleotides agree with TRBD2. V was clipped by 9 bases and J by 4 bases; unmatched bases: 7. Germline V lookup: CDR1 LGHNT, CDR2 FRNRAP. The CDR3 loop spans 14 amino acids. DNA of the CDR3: TGTGCTAGCGGACCGGGGACTAGCGGAGAGACCCAGTACTTC. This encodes CASGPGTSGETQYF.